This is a list of T cell receptor beta chains from one sample in a study of cytomegalovirus exposure and HLA in healthy donors. Repertoires were generated with immunoSEQ multiplex PCR, while TCRdb's copy carries only in-frame clones and drops some. The sample data list approximately 110,000 clones. The sample consisted of PBMCs. The receptors were sampled from a man in his thirties or forties in good health and CMV-seronegative. Both conserved end residues are part of each CDR3.

V gene: TRBV27
J gene: TRBJ1-1
CDR3 protein: CATAPGGGMNTEAFF

V gene: TRBV28
J gene: TRBJ2-7
CDR3 protein: CASSFPGQGSYEQYF

V gene: TRBV27
J gene: TRBJ2-2
CDR3 protein: CASRLIGTPNTGELFF

V gene: TRBV4-3
J gene: TRBJ2-5
CDR3 protein: CASSPDRAGSQETQYF

V gene: TRBV19
J gene: TRBJ2-7
CDR3 protein: CASSFSNEQYF

V gene: TRBV29-1
J gene: TRBJ2-7
CDR3 protein: CSVEGRGGKSSYEQYF

V gene: TRBV29-1
J gene: TRBJ2-5
CDR3 protein: CSVAGQGGETQYF

V gene: TRBV12-1
J gene: TRBJ1-3
CDR3 protein: CASTDLGAPGNTIYF

V gene: TRBV27
J gene: TRBJ2-2
CDR3 protein: CASSLSMASFTGELFF

V gene: TRBV7-2
J gene: TRBJ1-1
CDR3 protein: CASSTRGRGTEAFF

V gene: TRBV30
J gene: TRBJ2-7
CDR3 protein: CAWSGGRGKDEQYF

V gene: TRBV27
J gene: TRBJ2-5
CDR3 protein: CASRPGLAEFQETQYF

V gene: TRBV11-1
J gene: TRBJ2-1
CDR3 protein: CASSTGLQQFF

V gene: TRBV30
J gene: TRBJ2-1
CDR3 protein: CAWSPGTPSINEQFF

V gene: TRBV28
J gene: TRBJ2-3
CDR3 protein: CASRSGVPRTDTQYF

V gene: TRBV28
J gene: TRBJ2-5
CDR3 protein: CASRSGGVRKETQYF

V gene: TRBV5-1
J gene: TRBJ2-3
CDR3 protein: CASSLPTGRSTDTQYF

V gene: TRBV28
J gene: TRBJ1-3
CDR3 protein: CASSGGDRGNTIYF

V gene: TRBV27
J gene: TRBJ2-7
CDR3 protein: CASSHRDSLYEQYF

V gene: TRBV15
J gene: TRBJ1-3
CDR3 protein: CATSRDRGRGRNTIYF

V gene: TRBV9
J gene: TRBJ1-2
CDR3 protein: CASSAGTGGLVDGYTF

V gene: TRBV7-2
J gene: TRBJ2-7
CDR3 protein: CASSFRGDEQYF

V gene: TRBV14
J gene: TRBJ2-1
CDR3 protein: CASSPTASVYNEQFF